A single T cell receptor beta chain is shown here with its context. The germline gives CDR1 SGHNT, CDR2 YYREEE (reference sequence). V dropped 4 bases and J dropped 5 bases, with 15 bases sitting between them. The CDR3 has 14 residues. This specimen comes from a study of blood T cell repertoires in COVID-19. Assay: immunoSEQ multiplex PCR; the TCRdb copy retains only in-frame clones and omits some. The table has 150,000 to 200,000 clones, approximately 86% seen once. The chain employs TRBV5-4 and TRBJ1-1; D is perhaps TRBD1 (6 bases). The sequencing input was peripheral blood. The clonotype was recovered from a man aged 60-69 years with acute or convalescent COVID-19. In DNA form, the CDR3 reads TGTGCCAGCAGCGCCCCAACAGGGAAAACTGAAGCTTTCTTT. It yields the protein CASSAPTGKTEAFF.